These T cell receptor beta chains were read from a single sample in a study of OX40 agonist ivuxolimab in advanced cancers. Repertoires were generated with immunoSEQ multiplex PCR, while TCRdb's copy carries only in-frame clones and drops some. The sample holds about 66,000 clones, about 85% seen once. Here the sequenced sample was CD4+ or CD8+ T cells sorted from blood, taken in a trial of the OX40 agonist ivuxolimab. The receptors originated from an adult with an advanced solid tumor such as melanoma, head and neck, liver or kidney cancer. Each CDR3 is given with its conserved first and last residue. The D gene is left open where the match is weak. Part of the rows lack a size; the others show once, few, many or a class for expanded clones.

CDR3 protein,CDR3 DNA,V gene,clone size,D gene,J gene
CASSYGDRGPYEQYF,TGTGCCAGCAGTTACGGAGACAGGGGTCCCTACGAGCAGTACTTC,TRBV6-5,.,TRBD1,TRBJ2-7
CASSVAPGNTDTQYF,TGTGCCAGCAGCGTAGCCCCCGGGAACACAGATACGCAGTATTTT,TRBV9,.,.,TRBJ2-3
CASSFDMSGAITGANVLTF,TGTGCCAGCAGCTTCGACATGTCGGGGGCTATAACTGGGGCCAACGTCCTGACTTTC,TRBV7-9,.,.,TRBJ2-6
CASSVDGNGVQPQHF,TGTGCCAGCAGCGTAGACGGGAATGGGGTTCAGCCCCAGCATTTT,TRBV9,.,.,TRBJ1-5
CASSLRAENTGELFF,TGCGCCAGCAGCTTAAGGGCAGAGAACACCGGGGAGCTGTTTTTT,TRBV5-1,.,.,TRBJ2-2
CASSTLSGGFFNEQFF,TGTGCCAGTAGTACCCTGAGCGGGGGGTTCTTTAATGAGCAGTTCTTC,TRBV19,.,TRBD2,TRBJ2-1
CAISGQGGTDTQYF,TGTGCCATCAGCGGCCAGGGAGGGACAGATACGCAGTATTTT,TRBV10-3,.,TRBD2,TRBJ2-3
CASSPLLDSNQPQHF,TGTGCCAGCAGTCCATTATTGGACAGCAATCAGCCCCAGCATTTT,TRBV27,.,.,TRBJ1-5
CASSPGGAINTEAFF,TGCGCCAGCAGCCCCGGGGGGGCGATTAACACTGAAGCTTTCTTT,TRBV4-3,.,.,TRBJ1-1
CASSLGRVGAGVRADTQYF,TGTGCCAGCAGCTTAGGCCGGGTGGGAGCGGGAGTACGGGCGGATACGCAGTATTTT,TRBV11-3,.,TRBD2,TRBJ2-3
CASSLHGALDQPQHF,TGTGCCAGCAGCTTGCACGGGGCACTCGATCAGCCCCAGCATTTT,TRBV7-3,.,.,TRBJ1-5
CAISKLNQNNEQFF,TGTGCCATCAGTAAACTCAACCAAAACAATGAGCAGTTCTTC,TRBV10-3,few,.,TRBJ2-1
CASSGHGYTF,TGTGCCAGCAGTGGCCATGGCTACACCTTC,TRBV6-4,.,.,TRBJ1-2
CASGGGNTEAFF,TGTGCCAGCGGGGGCGGGAACACTGAAGCTTTCTTT,TRBV6-5,.,.,TRBJ1-1
CASSAYRSDQPQHF,TGTGCCAGCAGCGCTTACAGGTCTGATCAGCCCCAGCATTTT,TRBV7-2,.,.,TRBJ1-5
CASSSSQGGYTEAFF,TGTGCCAGTAGTTCCAGCCAAGGGGGATACACTGAAGCTTTCTTT,TRBV19,.,.,TRBJ1-1
CASSAPSGTGGKNTEAFF,TGTGCCAGCAGTGCCCCGTCCGGGACAGGGGGTAAAAACACTGAAGCTTTCTTT,TRBV27,.,TRBD1,TRBJ1-1
CASSLGEGKNTGELFF,TGCGCCAGCAGCTTAGGGGAAGGGAAGAACACCGGGGAGCTGTTTTTT,TRBV4-3,.,.,TRBJ2-2
CASSLSQAKRNTEAFF,TGTGCCAGCTCACTGTCACAGGCGAAGCGAAACACTGAAGCTTTCTTT,TRBV18,once,.,TRBJ1-1
CASSLGTGGDNQPQHF,TGCGCCAGCAGCTTGGGGACAGGTGGGGACAATCAGCCCCAGCATTTT,TRBV5-1,once,TRBD1,TRBJ1-5
CASSLRTSGSSTGELFF,TGTGCCAGCAGCCTGCGGACTAGCGGTTCTTCCACCGGGGAGCTGTTTTTT,TRBV5-5,.,TRBD2,TRBJ2-2
CASSAQGVLGEQYF,TGTGCCAGCTCGGCACAGGGTGTATTGGGCGAGCAGTACTTC,TRBV18,.,.,TRBJ2-7
CASSLQSNQPQHF,TGTGCCAGTAGTTTACAGAGCAATCAGCCCCAGCATTTT,TRBV19,.,.,TRBJ1-5
CASSLQGQGQGDTQYF,TGTGCCAGCAGCCTACAAGGACAGGGACAGGGAGATACGCAGTATTTT,TRBV2,.,TRBD1,TRBJ2-3
CASSERPNYGYTF,TGTGCCAGCAGTGAAAGGCCGAACTATGGCTACACCTTC,TRBV2,.,.,TRBJ1-2
CASSTGTSGNYGYTF,TGTGCCAGCAGCACCGGGACGTCCGGTAACTATGGCTACACCTTC,TRBV5-6,.,.,TRBJ1-2
CASSFGSPGANVLTF,TGTGCCAGCAGCTTTGGGTCCCCCGGGGCCAACGTCCTGACTTTC,TRBV7-8,once,.,TRBJ2-6
CASSAAGWGEQYF,TGTGCCAGCAGCGCCGCAGGTTGGGGGGAGCAGTACTTC,TRBV7-2,.,.,TRBJ2-7
CASSLVGTASYNEQFF,TGTGCCAGCAGCTTAGTTGGGACAGCCTCCTACAATGAGCAGTTCTTC,TRBV7-2,.,TRBD1,TRBJ2-1
CASSDHPQDNYGYTF,TGTGCCAGCAGTGACCATCCACAGGACAACTATGGCTACACCTTC,TRBV6-4,.,.,TRBJ1-2
CASSESYSLNTEAFF,TGCGCCAGCAGTGAGTCGTATAGTTTGAACACTGAAGCTTTCTTT,TRBV10-2,.,.,TRBJ1-1
CASTKDRGRSTYEQYF,TGTGCCAGCACCAAAGACAGGGGGAGATCGACCTACGAGCAGTACTTC,TRBV6-6,.,TRBD1,TRBJ2-7
CATSDRDYEQYF,TGTGCCACCTCGGACAGGGACTACGAGCAGTACTTC,TRBV19,.,TRBD1,TRBJ2-7
CAWSDGSSYEQYF,TGTGCCTGGAGTGATGGGAGCTCCTACGAGCAGTACTTC,TRBV30,.,.,TRBJ2-7
CASTPPAGGPGEQYF,TGTGCCAGCACCCCCCCAGCGGGAGGGCCGGGAGAGCAGTACTTC,TRBV7-2,.,TRBD2,TRBJ2-7
CASSSPGVASRENEQFF,TGTGCCAGCAGTTCCCCTGGGGTGGCCTCAAGGGAGAATGAGCAGTTCTTC,TRBV28,.,.,TRBJ2-1
CASSGGAGNTEAFF,TGTGCCAGCAGTGGGGGGGCAGGGAACACTGAAGCTTTCTTT,TRBV6-1,.,.,TRBJ1-1
CASSSPVGYTWGYTF,TGTGCCAGCAGCTCCCCGGTTGGCTACACATGGGGCTACACCTTC,TRBV11-2,.,.,TRBJ1-2
CASRQTGGSYNSPLHF,TGTGCCAGCAGGCAGACCGGAGGGTCCTATAATTCACCCCTCCACTTT,TRBV28,.,.,TRBJ1-6
CASSFSVGPHTDTQYF,TGTGCCAGCAGTTTCTCGGTGGGACCACACACAGATACGCAGTATTTT,TRBV27,.,.,TRBJ2-3
CASTALTEAFF,TGTGCCAGCACCGCTTTAACTGAAGCTTTCTTT,TRBV28,.,.,TRBJ1-1
CAISETGTGDEAFF,TGTGCCATCAGTGAGACCGGGACAGGGGATGAAGCTTTCTTT,TRBV10-3,few,TRBD1,TRBJ1-1
CASSPGGVSNQPQHF,TGTGCCAGCAGCCCAGGGGGTGTCAGCAATCAGCCCCAGCATTTT,TRBV6-1,.,TRBD1,TRBJ1-5
CASSEGGAAQAFF,TGTGCCAGCAGTGAAGGGGGTGCCGCCCAAGCTTTCTTT,TRBV6-1,.,.,TRBJ1-1
CASSPKTSGTYNEQFF,TGTGCCAGCTCACCTAAGACTAGCGGGACCTACAATGAGCAGTTCTTC,TRBV18,.,TRBD2,TRBJ2-1
CASSLDSNYEQYF,TGTGCCAGCAGCTTAGACAGCAACTACGAGCAGTACTTC,TRBV7-9,.,.,TRBJ2-7
CAWMGGEVANYGYTF,TGTGCCTGGATGGGGGGGGAGGTAGCGAACTATGGCTACACCTTC,TRBV30,.,.,TRBJ1-2
CAWSPLQGLMTF,TGTGCCTGGAGCCCCCTACAGGGTTTAATGACCTTC,TRBV30,.,.,TRBJ1-2
CASWTFASNYGYTF,TGTGCCAGTTGGACCTTCGCGAGTAACTATGGCTACACCTTC,TRBV19,.,.,TRBJ1-2
CASSPPGQGALPGGASTEAFF,TGTGCCAGCTCACCACCCGGTCAGGGCGCACTCCCTGGGGGGGCGAGCACTGAAGCTTTCTTT,TRBV18,.,.,TRBJ1-1
CASSSTYEQYF,TGTGCCAGCAGCTCCACCTACGAGCAGTACTTC,TRBV7-9,few,.,TRBJ2-7
CASSFWTPASEKLFF,TGTGCCAGCAGCTTCTGGACCCCGGCGAGTGAAAAACTGTTTTTT,TRBV7-9,.,.,TRBJ1-4
CASSESGEADTQYF,TGCGCCAGCAGTGAGAGCGGGGAGGCAGATACGCAGTATTTT,TRBV10-1,once,TRBD2,TRBJ2-3